This is a list of T cell receptor beta chains from one sample in a study of T cell repertoires in cytomegalovirus infection. Their antigens remain unidentified. TCRdb ran MiXCR on the reads and lists one entry per CDR3 protein. Found here are 800,000 to 950,000 distinct CDR3 sequences, approximately 30% of them singletons; the top ten hold around an eighth. Sequencing used cultured CD8+ T cells from PBMCs, obtained from culture after CMV antigen stimulation. The receptors were sampled from a human donor in good health (CMV status not recorded). Some clones in this sample may be carry-over from other donors' samples. Each CDR3 is given with its conserved first and last residue. Fields, in order: J gene, D gene, V gene, clone size, CDR3 protein, CDR3 DNA. A D gene is named only where the DNA matches it firmly. Only some rows state a clone size, as once, few, many or a class for expanded clones.

j_call: TRBJ2-1; d_call: -; v_call: TRBV12-3/TRBV12-4; clone_size: few; cdr3_aa: CASAGTTYNEQFF; cdr3_nt: TGTGCCAGCGCGGGGACCACCTACAATGAGCAGTTCTTC
j_call: TRBJ2-1; d_call: TRBD1; v_call: TRBV7-3; clone_size: -; cdr3_aa: CASSLGPGTGDRNEQFF; cdr3_nt: TGTGCCAGCAGCTTAGGCCCAGGGACAGGGGATCGCAATGAGCAGTTCTTC
j_call: TRBJ2-7; d_call: TRBD1; v_call: TRBV6-8; clone_size: -; cdr3_aa: CASSYKAGTGGDEQYF; cdr3_nt: TGTGCCAGCAGTTACAAGGCCGGGACAGGGGGCGACGAGCAGTACTTC
j_call: TRBJ2-3; d_call: -; v_call: TRBV6-5; clone_size: once; cdr3_aa: CASSSARGFTDTQYF; cdr3_nt: TGTGCCAGCAGTTCGGCCAGGGGTTTCACAGATACGCAGTATTTT
j_call: TRBJ2-3; d_call: -; v_call: TRBV7-8; clone_size: many; cdr3_aa: CASSSIITDTQYF; cdr3_nt: TGTGCCAGCAGCTCGATTATCACAGATACGCAGTATTTT
j_call: TRBJ2-3; d_call: -; v_call: TRBV7-9; clone_size: few; cdr3_aa: CASSSPSGAGNSDTQYF; cdr3_nt: TGTGCCAGCAGCTCACCTTCCGGGGCAGGCAATTCGGATACGCAGTATTTT
j_call: TRBJ1-2; d_call: TRBD1; v_call: TRBV12-3/TRBV12-4; clone_size: few; cdr3_aa: CASETGGAGYGYTF; cdr3_nt: TGTGCCAGCGAAACAGGGGGCGCCGGGTATGGCTACACCTTC
j_call: TRBJ1-1; d_call: TRBD1; v_call: TRBV27; clone_size: few; cdr3_aa: CASGDRATEAFF; cdr3_nt: TGTGCCAGCGGGGACAGGGCCACTGAAGCTTTCTTT
j_call: TRBJ2-6; d_call: -; v_call: TRBV7-9; clone_size: -; cdr3_aa: CAREPGSGANVLTF; cdr3_nt: TGTGCCAGGGAGCCGGGCTCTGGGGCCAACGTCCTGACTTTC
j_call: TRBJ2-6; d_call: -; v_call: TRBV7-6; clone_size: many; cdr3_aa: CASSLRATAPISGANVLTF; cdr3_nt: TGTGCCAGCAGCTTACGGGCCACTGCACCGATTTCCGGGGCCAACGTCCTGACTTTC
j_call: TRBJ2-3; d_call: TRBD2; v_call: TRBV7-9; clone_size: many; cdr3_aa: CASSVLTSGASTDTQYF; cdr3_nt: TGTGCCAGCAGCGTACTGACTAGCGGGGCTAGCACAGATACGCAGTATTTT
j_call: TRBJ2-1; d_call: -; v_call: TRBV14; clone_size: -; cdr3_aa: CASSPLQTRDEQFF; cdr3_nt: TGTGCCAGCAGCCCTCTACAAACTAGGGATGAGCAGTTCTTC
j_call: TRBJ2-1; d_call: -; v_call: TRBV7-2; clone_size: many; cdr3_aa: CASSLLEVDEQFF; cdr3_nt: TGTGCCAGCAGCTTATTGGAAGTCGATGAGCAGTTCTTC
j_call: TRBJ1-2; d_call: -; v_call: TRBV6-6; clone_size: few; cdr3_aa: CASSYTYTETNYGYTF; cdr3_nt: TGTGCCAGCAGTTACACCTATACAGAGACGAACTATGGCTACACCTTC
j_call: TRBJ1-1; d_call: TRBD1; v_call: TRBV4-1; clone_size: -; cdr3_aa: CASSQAGQGGTEAFF; cdr3_nt: TGCGCCAGCAGCCAGGCGGGACAGGGGGGAACTGAAGCTTTCTTT
j_call: TRBJ1-4; d_call: -; v_call: TRBV25-1; clone_size: -; cdr3_aa: CASSARGRDAEKLFF; cdr3_nt: TGTGCCAGCAGTGCCAGGGGCCGTGACGCCGAAAAACTGTTTTTT
j_call: TRBJ2-2; d_call: -; v_call: TRBV6-6; clone_size: -; cdr3_aa: CASSYSKGTTNTGELFF; cdr3_nt: TGTGCCAGCAGTTACTCGAAGGGGACAACGAACACCGGGGAGCTGTTTTTT